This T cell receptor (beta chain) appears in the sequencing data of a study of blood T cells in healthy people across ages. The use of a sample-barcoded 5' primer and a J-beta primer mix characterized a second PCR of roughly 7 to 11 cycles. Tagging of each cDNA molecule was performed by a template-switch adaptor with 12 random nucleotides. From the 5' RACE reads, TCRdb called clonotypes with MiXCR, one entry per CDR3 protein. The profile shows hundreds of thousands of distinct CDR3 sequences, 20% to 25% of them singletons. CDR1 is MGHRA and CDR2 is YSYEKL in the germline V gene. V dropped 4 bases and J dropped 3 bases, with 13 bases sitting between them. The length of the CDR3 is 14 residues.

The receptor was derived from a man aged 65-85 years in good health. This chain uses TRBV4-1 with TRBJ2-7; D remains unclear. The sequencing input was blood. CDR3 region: CASSPIGSIYEQYF. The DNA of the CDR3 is TGCGCCAGCAGCCCTATTGGAAGTATCTACGAGCAGTACTTC.